This T cell receptor (beta chain) was sequenced in a study of CD8 T cells in Susac syndrome. cDNA came from about 0.5 to 1 ug RNA primed by random hexamers. TCRdb ran MiXCR on the immunoSEQ multiplex PCR reads and lists one entry per CDR3 protein. The sample holds some 130,000 distinct CDR3 sequences, around 93% seen once. Trimming removed 1 base at V and 5 bases at J, with 2 bases between. The germline V gene encodes CDR1 MGHDK and CDR2 SYGVNS. This CDR3 region has 12 residues. This chain uses TRBV25-1 with TRBJ2-2; D gene unclear. The receptor was derived from a human donor with Susac syndrome. Sequencing input: CD8+ T cells from PBMCs. CDR3 in amino acids: CASSEWTGELFF. In DNA, the CDR3 is TGTGCCAGCAGTGAATGGACCGGGGAGCTGTTTTTT. Together with reference TRBV25-1 and TRBJ2-2, the CDR3 gives the full variable domain: EADIYQTPRYLVIGTGKKITLECSQTMGHDKMYWYQQDPGMELHLIHYSYGVNSTEKGDLSSESTVSRIRTEHFPLTLESARPSHTSQYLCASSEWTGELFFGEGSRLTVL.